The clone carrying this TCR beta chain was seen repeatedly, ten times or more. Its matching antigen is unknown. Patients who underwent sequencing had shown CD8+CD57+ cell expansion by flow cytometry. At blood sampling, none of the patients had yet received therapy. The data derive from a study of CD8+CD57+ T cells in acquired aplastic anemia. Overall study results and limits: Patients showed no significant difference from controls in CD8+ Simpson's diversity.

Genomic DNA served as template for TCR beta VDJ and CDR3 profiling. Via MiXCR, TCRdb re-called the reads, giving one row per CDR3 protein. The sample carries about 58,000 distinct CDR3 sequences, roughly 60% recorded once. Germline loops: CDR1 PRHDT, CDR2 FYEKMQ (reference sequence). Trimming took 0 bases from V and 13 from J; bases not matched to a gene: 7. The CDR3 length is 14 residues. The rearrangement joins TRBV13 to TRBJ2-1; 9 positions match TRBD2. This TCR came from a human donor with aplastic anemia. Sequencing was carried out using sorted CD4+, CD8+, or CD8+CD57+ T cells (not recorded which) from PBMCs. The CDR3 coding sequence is TGTGCCAGCAGCTTAGGCCGTGGCGGGGGGGCCCAGTTCTTC. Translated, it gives CASSLGRGGGAQFF.